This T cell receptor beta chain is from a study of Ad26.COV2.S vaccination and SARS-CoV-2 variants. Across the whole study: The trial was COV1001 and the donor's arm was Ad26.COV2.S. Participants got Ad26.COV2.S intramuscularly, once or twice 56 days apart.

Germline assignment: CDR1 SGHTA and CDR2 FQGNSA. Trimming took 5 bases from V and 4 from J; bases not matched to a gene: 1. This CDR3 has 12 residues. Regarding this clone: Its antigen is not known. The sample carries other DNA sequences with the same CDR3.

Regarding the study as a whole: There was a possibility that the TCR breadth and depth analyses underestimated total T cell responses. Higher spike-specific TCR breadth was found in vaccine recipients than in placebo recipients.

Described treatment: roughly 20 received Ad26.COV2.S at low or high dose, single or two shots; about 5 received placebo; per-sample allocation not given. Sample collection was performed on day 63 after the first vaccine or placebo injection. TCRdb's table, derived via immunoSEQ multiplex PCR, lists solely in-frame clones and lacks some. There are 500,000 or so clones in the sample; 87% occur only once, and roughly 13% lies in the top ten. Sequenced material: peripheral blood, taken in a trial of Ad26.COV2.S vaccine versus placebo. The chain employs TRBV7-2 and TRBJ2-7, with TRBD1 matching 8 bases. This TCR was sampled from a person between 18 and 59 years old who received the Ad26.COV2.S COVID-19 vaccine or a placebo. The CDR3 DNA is TGTGCCAGCAGCCGGACAGGGTACGAGCAGTACTTC. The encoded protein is CASSRTGYEQYF.